This is a list of T cell receptor beta chains from one sample in a study of tumor and adjacent non-tumor tissue in lung cancer. MiXCR was run by TCRdb on the multiplex PCR reads, yielding one entry per CDR3 protein. Counted here are 85,000 to 100,000 distinct CDR3 sequences, less than 80% occurring once; the ten biggest clones make up around 16%. Sequences were obtained from lung tumor tissue. Receptors were obtained from a man aged 60 to 69 with non-small cell lung cancer. Both conserved end residues are part of each CDR3. A D gene is named only where the DNA matches it firmly. Only some rows state a clone size, as once, few, many or a class for expanded clones.

TRBV11-1,-,TRBJ2-2,-,TGCGCCAGCAGCTTTGGAATGACGGGGGAGCTATTTTTT,CASSFGMTGELFF
TRBV6-5,-,TRBJ2-2,-,TGTGCTAGCAGCCCCTCTGGAAGGGTCACCGGGGAGATGTTTTTT,CASSPSGRVTGEMFF
TRBV6-4,TRBD2,TRBJ2-1,-,TGTGCCAGCAGTGAATCGACTAGCTACGGTGAGCTGTTTTTC,CASSESTSYGELFF
TRBV20-1,-,TRBJ1-5,many,TGCAGTGCTAGAGATGCAATCCAGTTCGGAGATCAGCCCCAGCATTTT,CSARDAIQFGDQPQHF
TRBV12-3/TRBV12-4,-,TRBJ2-1,-,TGTGCCGGCAGTTTTCAGGGGAGAGACGATGAGCAGTTCTTC,CAGSFQGRDDEQFF
TRBV6-2/TRBV6-3,TRBD1,TRBJ2-1,-,TGTGCCAGCAGAGAAAGGACAGGGGGGGCCACTGAGCAGTCCTTC,CASRERTGGATEQSF
TRBV4-3,-,TRBJ2-2,-,TGCGCCAACAGCCAAGACCCTACCGGGACCGCGAGATGTGAGCTGTTTTTT,CANSQDPTGTARCELFF
TRBV19,-,TRBJ2-1,-,TGTGCCAGTAGGCGGGACTGGCGGTCCTACAATGAGCAGTTATTC,CASRRDWRSYNEQLF
TRBV29-1,TRBD1,TRBJ2-7,-,TGCGGGGTTCTTGGGCCGGGACAGGGACTCCACGAGCAGTACTTC,CGVLGPGQGLHEQYF
TRBV7-9,TRBD1,TRBJ2-2,-,TGTGCCAGCAGAATGTCAGGGGGCAGTACTGGGGAGCTGTTTTTT,CASRMSGGSTGELFF
TRBV11-2,TRBD2,TRBJ2-3,-,TGTGTCAGCAGCTTACCGGGACTAGACACAGATATGCAGTATTTT,CVSSLPGLDTDMQYF
TRBV6-2/TRBV6-3,-,TRBJ2-6,many,TGTGCCAGCAGAGATACTAGCTCTGGGGCCAACGTCCTGACTTTC,CASRDTSSGANVLTF
TRBV5-8,-,TRBJ2-1,many,TGTGCCAGCAGCGTCGGCCCAGGATTCAATGAGCAGTTCTTC,CASSVGPGFNEQFF
TRBV19,TRBD2,TRBJ2-1,-,TGTGCCAGTAGCCCAAGGTCCCTAGCGGGGGGCCGCTACAATGAGCAGTTCTTC,CASSPRSLAGGRYNEQFF
TRBV29-1,-,TRBJ1-1,once,TGCAGCGCCGTAGTGGACCCTCAAGAAGCTCTCTTT,CSAVVDPQEALF
TRBV11-2,-,TRBJ2-2,-,TGTGCCAGCAGCTTAGATATCGCCGGGGAGCTGTTTTTT,CASSLDIAGELFF
TRBV11-3,-,TRBJ2-4,once,TGTGCCAGCAACCTTGACAGTTCTAAGCGGAACATTCAGTACTTC,CASNLDSSKRNIQYF
TRBV5-1,TRBD1,TRBJ1-1,-,TGCGCCAGCAGCTCCCGACAGGGGGAGAACACTGAAGCTTTCTTT,CASSSRQGENTEAFF
TRBV5-1,TRBD1,TRBJ1-1,many,TGCGCCAGCAGGCCGCAGGGGGCACATCCTTCGAACACTGAAGCTTTCTTT,CASRPQGAHPSNTEAFF
TRBV6-6,-,TRBJ1-5,many,TGTGCCAGCAAAAATCAGGGGATCGGGCAGCCCCAGCATTTT,CASKNQGIGQPQHF
TRBV12-3/TRBV12-4,-,TRBJ2-1,-,TGTGTCAGCAATTTAAGGCGGCTATCCCGCAATGAGCAGTTCTTC,CVSNLRRLSRNEQFF
TRBV29-1,TRBD2,TRBJ2-3,many,TGCAGCGTTTCCTCGCGACTAGCGGGAATCACAGATACGCAGTATTTT,CSVSSRLAGITDTQYF
TRBV11-1,-,TRBJ1-2,medium-sized,TGTGCCAGCAGCTTAGCCGGCAGTAACTATGGCTACACCTTC,CASSLAGSNYGYTF
TRBV5-6,-,TRBJ2-3,-,TGTGCCAGCAGCTTGGTGGAGGGCGGCACAAATACGCAGTATTTT,CASSLVEGGTNTQYF
TRBV29-1,TRBD1,TRBJ2-1,once,TGCAGCGCCAGGGGGCCAACGGGAAGGGAGCAGTTCTTC,CSARGPTGREQFF
TRBV5-1,-,TRBJ1-1,many,TGCGCCAGCAGATCACAGGGCCCTGAAGCTTTCTTT,CASRSQGPEAFF
TRBV7-9,-,TRBJ1-2,-,TGTACCGGCAGCTTAGAGGCACACGGCTACACCTTC,CTGSLEAHGYTF
TRBV7-9,TRBD1,TRBJ1-1,-,TGTACCAGCAGCTATAACAGGGGGATTAACACCGGAGCTTTCTTT,CTSSYNRGINTGAFF
TRBV24-1,-,TRBJ2-7,-,TGTGCCACCAGTGAGTCAGGGCGCGAGCAGTACTTC,CATSESGREQYF
TRBV7-9,-,TRBJ1-2,-,TGTGCCAGCAGCCCCCCCTGTACAGACTATGGCAACACCTTC,CASSPPCTDYGNTF
TRBV6-5,-,TRBJ2-1,many,TGTGCCAGCAGCACTGTCCCCTACAATGAGCAGTTCTTC,CASSTVPYNEQFF
TRBV4-2,-,TRBJ1-2,-,TGTGCCAGCAGGCAGGGACTAAATGCGGGTGGCCGCTATGGCTACACCTTC,CASRQGLNAGGRYGYTF
TRBV6-5,TRBD2,TRBJ2-2,-,TGTGTCAGCAGTACACTTAGAAAAGCGGGAGAACGGGCCGGGGAGCTGTTTTTT,CVSSTLRKAGERAGELFF
TRBV6-1,TRBD1,TRBJ1-1,-,TGTGCCACCGCTCTTCACAGGGGGCTGAACAGTGAAGCCTTCTTT,CATALHRGLNSEAFF
TRBV12-3/TRBV12-4,-,TRBJ1-5,medium-sized,TGTGCCAGCAGTTTGGTGGGACAGCCCCAGCATTTT,CASSLVGQPQHF
TRBV20-1,TRBD1,TRBJ1-5,many,TGCAGTGCTTCCCTTAGCAGGGGGCCCAATCAGCCCCAGCATTTT,CSASLSRGPNQPQHF
TRBV12-3/TRBV12-4,-,TRBJ2-2,-,TGTGCCAGTAGTTTAAGGAAGCCCGGGTTTCGGAACACCGGGGAGCTGTTTTTT,CASSLRKPGFRNTGELFF
TRBV4-3,-,TRBJ1-1,-,TGCATCAGCAGCCAACGTGGAATGAACACTGAAGCTTTCTTT,CISSQRGMNTEAFF
TRBV12-3/TRBV12-4,TRBD1,TRBJ1-5,many,TGTGCCAGTTCCCCGGGACAGAGTTATAGCAATCAGCCCCAGCATTTT,CASSPGQSYSNQPQHF
TRBV1,-,TRBJ1-1,many,TGCACCAGCAGCCGAGGACGAGACGGGGAGACGCTGGAGGCTTTCTTT,CTSSRGRDGETLEAFF
TRBV12-3/TRBV12-4,TRBD1,TRBJ2-2,many,TGTGCCAGCAGTTTACCGAGAGGGACAGGGCTTGCCGGGGAGCTGTTTTTT,CASSLPRGTGLAGELFF
TRBV7-9,-,TRBJ1-2,-,TGTGCCAACAGCCCAGTCGGTGGCTATACCTTC,CANSPVGGYTF
TRBV6-1,-,TRBJ2-7,once,TGTGCCAACACGCATATCCAGCCGGGGAGCGACCAGTACTTC,CANTHIQPGSDQYF
TRBV29-1,-,TRBJ1-1,-,TGCAGCGTTGCCGGGACACCGGGGACCGAAGTTTTCTTT,CSVAGTPGTEVFF
TRBV10-3,-,TRBJ1-5,-,TGTGCCATCAGTGAGGCCAATCAGCCCCGGCATTTT,CAISEANQPRHF
TRBV14,-,TRBJ2-7,-,TGTGCCAGCAGCGGACCAGGACTGGGGATGTACGAGCAGTACTTC,CASSGPGLGMYEQYF
TRBV10-3,-,TRBJ2-1,-,TGTGCCATCAGTGCAGGGAGGAGTTACAATGAGCGGTTCTTC,CAISAGRSYNERFF
TRBV12-3/TRBV12-4,-,TRBJ1-5,once,TGTGCCAGTAGTTCAGAGGGGCCGAATCAGCCCAAGCAATTT,CASSSEGPNQPKQF
TRBV20-1,TRBD1,TRBJ2-5,-,TGCAGTGCTAGAGATCACCCACAGACAGGGGAAGCTCTGACGGGGGAGACCCAGTACTTC,CSARDHPQTGEALTGETQYF
TRBV5-6,-,TRBJ2-3,many,TGTGCCAGCAGTCCAGGGAATCATGGCACAGATACGCAGTATTTT,CASSPGNHGTDTQYF